The 20 T cell receptor beta chains presented below share a single source sample, sequenced in a study of T-cell reconstitution after alpha-beta-depleted transplantation in children. Unique molecular identifiers were used in preparing the TCRbeta library. TCRdb passed the PCR reads through MiXCR, listing each CDR3 protein once. The sample includes over 200,000 distinct CDR3 sequences, roughly 10% of them seen just once. This specimen was PBMCs from the stem cell graft donor, taken from the stem cell graft. All receptors come from a human donor who donated a stem cell graft to a child with acute lymphoblastic leukemia.

The chain employs TRBV20-1 and TRBJ2-7; maybe TRBD1 (7 bases). The V end was cut by 3 bases, the J end by 5 bases, with 14 bases between. There are 13 residues in the CDR3. From germline, CDR1 is DFQATT and CDR2 SNEGSKA (reference sequence). The CDR3 sequence: CSAREGAINEQYF. In DNA, the CDR3 is TGCAGTGCTAGGGAGGGGGCGATTAACGAGCAGTACTTC.

This clonotype has ten or more counts. V usage is TRBV5-1 and J usage is TRBJ2-2; TRBD2 aligns across 11 bases. The germline V gene has CDR1 SGHRS and CDR2 YFSETQ. The CDR3 runs 15 residues. J was trimmed by 10 bases and V by 5 bases; bases with no gene match: 10. In nucleotides, the CDR3 is TGCGCCAGCAGACCTCTAGCGGGGGGTATCGAGGAGCTGTTTTTT. It yields the protein CASRPLAGGIEELFF.

There are many counts of this clonotype. The CDR3 bases are TGCGCCAGCAGCCCGGGACAGGGACAAGATACGCAGTATTTT. Translating gives CASSPGQGQDTQYF. The chain carries TRBV5-1 and TRBJ2-3; TRBD1 matches at 9 bases. Trimming cost V 4 bases and J 5 bases; bases outside gene matches: 5. The germline gives CDR1 SGHRS, CDR2 YFSETQ. CDR3 length: 14 amino acids.

The chain combines TRBV29-1 with TRBJ1-5; D possibly corresponds to TRBD1 (5 bases). V lost 2 bases and J lost 3, with 11 bases in between. The CDR3 length is 14 residues. Looked up from germline, CDR1 is SQVTM and CDR2 is ANQGSEA. In nucleotides, the CDR3 is TGCAGCGTTGAAATAGGGGACCCCAATCAGCCCCAGCATTTT. Translating gives CSVEIGDPNQPQHF.

This clonotype was counted between two and nine times. This chain joins TRBV25-1 and TRBJ1-2, with a possible D match to TRBD1 (5 bases). Germline CDR1 reads MGHDK; CDR2 reads SYGVNS. V was trimmed by 1 base and J by 5 bases, leaving 14 bases between them. The CDR3 runs to 15 residues. CDR3 amino acids: CASSEWTGLGYGYTF. The CDR3 DNA sequence: TGTGCCAGCAGTGAATGGACGGGGCTGGGGTATGGCTACACCTTC.

The table lists this clonotype with a few counts. The chain joins TRBV4-1 to TRBJ1-2, with 8 bases that match TRBD1. The V and J ends lost 0 bases and 0 bases, in that order; junction bases with no gene match: 9. The germline CDR1 and CDR2 sequences are MGHRA and YSYEKL. The CDR3 loop spans 18 amino acids. The CDR3: CASSQDSSRDRPNYGYTF. CDR3 nucleotide sequence: TGCGCCAGCAGCCAAGATTCATCCCGGGACAGGCCTAACTATGGCTACACCTTC.

This clonotype was observed a handful of times. V gene TRBV12-3 or TRBV12-4 combines with J gene TRBJ1-1; TRBD1 aligns across 7 bases. V gave up 6 bases and J gave up 4 bases; unmatched junction bases: 11. This CDR3 spans 15 amino acids. The CDR3 nucleotides are TGTGCCAGCAGACGAGACAGGGCCTTAGGCACTGAAGCTTTCTTT. Translating gives CASRRDRALGTEAFF.

The CDR3 DNA reads TGCGCCAGCAGCCAAGATACGAATCAGCCCCAGCATTTT. This gives the protein CASSQDTNQPQHF. This sequence joins TRBV4-1 and TRBJ1-5; no clear D. CDR3 size: 13 residues. Trimming cost V 0 bases and J 4 bases, with 4 bases left between them. Germline V CDR1 and CDR2: MGHRA, YSYEKL.

This clonotype was seen ten or more times. V usage is TRBV5-1 and J usage is TRBJ2-7; D is uncertain. V was shortened by 0 bases and J by 1 base, with 8 bases between the two germline ends. The CDR3 runs to 14 residues. The V gene's germline CDR1 is SGHRS and CDR2 YFSETQ. The CDR3 protein is CASSLEGGSYEQYF. The CDR3 region has the DNA TGCGCCAGCAGCTTGGAAGGCGGATCCTACGAGCAGTACTTC.

This clonotype was seen more than once but under ten times. The rearrangement joins TRBV27 to TRBJ1-5, with D unclear. The CDR3 contains 17 residues. Trimming stripped 2 bases from V and 0 bases from J, with 14 bases between. Germline CDR1 MNHEY, CDR2 SMNVEV (reference sequence). CDR3 protein: CASSLRRPGGSNQPQHF. Written as DNA, the CDR3 is TGTGCCAGCAGTTTACGCCGGCCGGGAGGTAGCAATCAGCCCCAGCATTTT.

The rearrangement uses TRBV7-2 and TRBJ2-1, with 14 bases matching TRBD2. Looked up from germline, CDR1 is SGHTA and CDR2 is FQGNSA. This CDR3 comprises 21 residues. V lost 4 bases, J lost 0 bases, and 14 bases stayed unmatched. CDR3 sequence (DNA): TGTGCCAGCAGCTCACCGCCGGGACTAGCGGGGGCCGATAGCTCCTACAATGAGCAGTTCTTC. Its translation: CASSSPPGLAGADSSYNEQFF.

There are a few counts of this clonotype. The CDR3 spells CASRFGPGLQFNQPQHF. The CDR3 DNA reads as TGTGCCAGCAGGTTTGGACCGGGACTCCAGTTTAATCAGCCCCAGCATTTT. The gene calls are TRBV5-6 and TRBJ1-5, with D perhaps TRBD1 (5 bases). The germline V gene encodes CDR1 SGHDT and CDR2 YYEEEE. The CDR3 covers 17 residues. V lost 5 bases, J lost 4 bases, and 22 bases lay in between.

A few counts support this clonotype. The rearrangement uses TRBV2 and TRBJ1-4; TRBD1 is a possible D gene (5 bases). Germline V CDR1 and CDR2: SNHLY, FYNNEI. The V end was cut by 7 bases, the J end by 2 bases, with 14 bases between. This CDR3 has 15 amino acids. The CDR3 DNA is TGTGCCAGCAAGGGCAGGGTACCGACTAATGAAAAACTGTTTTTT. Protein: CASKGRVPTNEKLFF. The full variable domain, with the rest looked up from reference TRBV2 and TRBJ1-4, is EPEVTQTPSHQVTQMGQEVILRCVPISNHLYFYWYRQILGQKVEFLVSFYNNEISEKSEIFDDQFSVERPDGSNFTLKIRSTKLEDSAMYFCASKGRVPTNEKLFFGSGTQLSVL.

This clonotype has more than one count but fewer than ten. The V call is TRBV5-1, the J call TRBJ1-6; tentatively, D is TRBD1 (5 bases). This CDR3 comprises 13 residues. Per germline, CDR1 SGHRS and CDR2 YFSETQ. Deletions cut 4 bases from V and 6 bases from J, with 8 bases between. CDR3 nucleotide sequence: TGCGCCAGCAGCGGGGCGGGTAATTCACCCCTCCACTTT. This codes for CASSGAGNSPLHF. The entire variable domain, with the rest obtained from reference TRBV5-1 and TRBJ1-6, is as follows: KAGVTQTPRYLIKTRGQQVTLSCSPISGHRSVSWYQQTPGQGLQFLFEYFSETQRNKGNFPGRFSGRQFSNSRSEMNVSTLELGDSALYLCASSGAGNSPLHFGNGTRLTVT.

The chain joins TRBV10-3 to TRBJ2-4; D might be TRBD1 or TRBD2, each matching 5 bases. This CDR3 region has 15 residues. The V end lost 2 bases, the J end lost 5 bases, and 13 bases lay between the germline ends. CDR1 is ENHRY and CDR2 is SYGVKD in the germline V gene. The CDR3 protein is CAISENWGMENIQYF. CDR3 DNA sequence: TGTGCCATCAGTGAGAATTGGGGGATGGAAAACATTCAGTACTTC.

A remark on this clonotype: A single base separates this from a much larger clone, so it may be a read error. Since the CDR3 does not end with the conserved phenylalanine or tryptophan, this likely comes from a read error. This chain uses TRBV11-2 with TRBJ1-3; D gene uncertain. Looked up from germline, CDR1 is SGHAT and CDR2 is FQNNGV. The CDR3 length is 18 residues. Trimming stripped 0 bases from V and 4 bases from J, with 19 bases between. The CDR3 DNA is TGTGCCAGCAGCTTAGAATTTCGGCGGGTCGACCGAGGAAACACCATATATTCT. It encodes CASSLEFRRVDRGNTIYS.

There are many counts of this clonotype. The chain recombines TRBV7-9 with TRBJ2-2; the D gene could be TRBD1 or TRBD2 (5 bases each). Per the germline V gene, CDR1 is SEHNR and CDR2 is FQNEAQ (reference sequence). V lost 1 base and J lost 2, with 8 bases in between. The CDR3 covers 15 residues. The CDR3 bases are TGTGCCAGCAGCTTAGGAGGGGTTAACACCGGGGAGCTGTTTTTT. It translates to CASSLGGVNTGELFF.

This clonotype has only a few counts. The rearrangement joins TRBV5-1 to TRBJ1-2; the D gene is possibly TRBD1 (6 bases). Germline V lookup: CDR1 SGHRS, CDR2 YFSETQ. This CDR3 contains 13 residues. Trimming took off 0 bases at V and 6 bases at J, with 9 bases between the two ends. Here the CDR3 reads CASSLDRVHGYTF. CDR3 DNA: TGCGCCAGCAGCTTGGACAGGGTCCATGGCTACACCTTC.

This clonotype was found many times. The chain carries TRBV20-1 and TRBJ2-1; D is possibly TRBD1 (6 bases). This CDR3 spans 14 amino acids. Germline CDR1 is DFQATT and CDR2 is SNEGSKA (reference sequence). Deletions cut 4 bases from V and 4 bases from J, with 14 bases between. CDR3 amino acids: CSANNRALYNEQFF. CDR3 coding DNA: TGCAGTGCTAATAACAGGGCCTTATACAATGAGCAGTTCTTC.

The chain recombines TRBV27 with TRBJ1-2, with 9 nucleotides matching TRBD1. V gave up 4 bases and J gave up 7 bases; unmatched junction bases: 10. The CDR3 is made up of 15 amino acids. Germline V gene data show CDR1 as MNHEY and CDR2 as SMNVEV (reference sequence). This CDR3 reads CASSSNWPGQGGYTF. The CDR3 nucleotides read TGTGCCAGCAGTTCCAACTGGCCGGGACAGGGTGGCTACACCTTC.